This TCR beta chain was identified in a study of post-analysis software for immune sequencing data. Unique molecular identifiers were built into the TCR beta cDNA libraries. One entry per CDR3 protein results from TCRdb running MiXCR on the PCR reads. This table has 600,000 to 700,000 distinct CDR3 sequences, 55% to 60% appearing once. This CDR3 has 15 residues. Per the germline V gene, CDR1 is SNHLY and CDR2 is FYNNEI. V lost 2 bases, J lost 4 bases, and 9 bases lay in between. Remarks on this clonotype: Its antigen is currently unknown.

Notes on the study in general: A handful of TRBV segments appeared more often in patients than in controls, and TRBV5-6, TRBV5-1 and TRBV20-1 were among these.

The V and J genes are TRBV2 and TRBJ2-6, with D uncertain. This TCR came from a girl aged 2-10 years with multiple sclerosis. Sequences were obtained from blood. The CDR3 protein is CASSEMGTGANVLTF. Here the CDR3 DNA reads TGTGCCAGCAGTGAAATGGGTACCGGGGCCAACGTCCTGACTTTC.